The present T cell receptor beta chain was sequenced within a study of blood T cell repertoires in COVID-19. Study-level information: PBMCs, B-cell-depleted T cells, or T cells provided the cDNA or gDNA that made up the material.

This clone has only one observation. In the original analysis: Quantification of nucleated cells was approximated via reference gene primer amplification. TCRdb's table, derived via immunoSEQ multiplex PCR, lists solely in-frame clones and lacks some. The V and J calls and clone size are taken from that table; D and trimming were inferred from the DNA. The sample lists approximately 270,000 clones, about four fifths occurring once. This TCR was sampled from a man of 80 years or more with acute or convalescent COVID-19. The sequencing sample was made of peripheral blood.

Here the CDR3 DNA reads TGTGCCAGCAGCTTAGGGACAGGGGACTATGGCTACACCTTC. This encodes CASSLGTGDYGYTF. The gene calls are TRBV11-2 and TRBJ1-2; 9 bases agree with TRBD1. This CDR3 is built from 14 residues. The trim removed 1 base at V and 3 bases at J, leaving 0 bases unmatched. Germline CDR1 reads SGHAT; CDR2 reads FQNNGV. Using reference TRBV11-2 and TRBJ1-2 for the parts outside the CDR3, the full variable domain is EAGVAQSPRYKIIEKRQSVAFWCNPISGHATLYWYQQILGQGPKLLIQFQNNGVVDDSQLPKDRFSAERLKGVDSTLKIQPAKLEDSAVYLCASSLGTGDYGYTFGSGTRLTVV.